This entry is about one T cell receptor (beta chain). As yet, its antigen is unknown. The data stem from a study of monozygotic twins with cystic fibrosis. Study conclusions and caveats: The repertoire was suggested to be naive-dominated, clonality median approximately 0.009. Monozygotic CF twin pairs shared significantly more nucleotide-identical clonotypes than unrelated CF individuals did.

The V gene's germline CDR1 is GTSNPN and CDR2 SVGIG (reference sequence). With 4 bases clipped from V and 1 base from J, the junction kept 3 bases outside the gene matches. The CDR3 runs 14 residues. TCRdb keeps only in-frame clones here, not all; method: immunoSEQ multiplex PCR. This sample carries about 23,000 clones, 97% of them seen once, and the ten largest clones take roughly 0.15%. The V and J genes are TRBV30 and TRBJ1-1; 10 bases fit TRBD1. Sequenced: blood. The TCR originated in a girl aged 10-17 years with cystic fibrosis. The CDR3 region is CAWTRDRGNTEAFF. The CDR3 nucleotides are TGTGCCTGGACACGGGACAGGGGGAACACTGAAGCTTTCTTT.